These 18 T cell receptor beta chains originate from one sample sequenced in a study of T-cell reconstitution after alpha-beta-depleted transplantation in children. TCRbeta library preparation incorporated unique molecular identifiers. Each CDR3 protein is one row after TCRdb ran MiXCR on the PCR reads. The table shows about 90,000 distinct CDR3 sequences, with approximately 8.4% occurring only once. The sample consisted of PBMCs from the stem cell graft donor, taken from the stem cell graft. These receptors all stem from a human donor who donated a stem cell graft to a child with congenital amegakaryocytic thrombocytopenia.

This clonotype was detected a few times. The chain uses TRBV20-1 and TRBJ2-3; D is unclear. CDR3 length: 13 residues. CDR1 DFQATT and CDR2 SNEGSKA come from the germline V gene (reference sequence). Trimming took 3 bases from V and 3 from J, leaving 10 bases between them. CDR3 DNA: TGCAGTGCTAGGCAGTCGGAGACAGATACGCAGTATTTT. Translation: CSARQSETDTQYF.

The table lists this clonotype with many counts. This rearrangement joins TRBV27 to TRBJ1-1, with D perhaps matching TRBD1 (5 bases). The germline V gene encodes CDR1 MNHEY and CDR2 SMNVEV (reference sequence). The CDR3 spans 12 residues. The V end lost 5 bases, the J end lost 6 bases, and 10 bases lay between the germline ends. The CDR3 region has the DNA TGTGCCAGCAGTCGGGGGGGACCTGAAGCTTTCTTT. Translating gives CASSRGGPEAFF.

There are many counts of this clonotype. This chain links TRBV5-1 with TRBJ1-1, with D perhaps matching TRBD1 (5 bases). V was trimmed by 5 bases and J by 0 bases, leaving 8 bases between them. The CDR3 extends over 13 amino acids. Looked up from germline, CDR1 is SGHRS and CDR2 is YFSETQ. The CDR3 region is CASSPGLNTEAFF. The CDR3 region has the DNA TGCGCCAGCAGTCCGGGGCTGAACACTGAAGCTTTCTTT.

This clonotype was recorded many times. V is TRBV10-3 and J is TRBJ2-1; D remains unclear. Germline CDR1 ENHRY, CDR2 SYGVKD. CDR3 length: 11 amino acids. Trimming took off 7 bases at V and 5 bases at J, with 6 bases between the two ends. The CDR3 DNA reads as TGTGCCATCATCAGCAACAATGAGCAGTTCTTC. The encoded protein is CAIISNNEQFF.

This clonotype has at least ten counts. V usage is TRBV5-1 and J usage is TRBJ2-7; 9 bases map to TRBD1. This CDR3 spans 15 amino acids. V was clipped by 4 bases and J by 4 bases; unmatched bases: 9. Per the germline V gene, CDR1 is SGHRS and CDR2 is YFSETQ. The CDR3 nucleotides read TGCGCCAGCAGCATCGCGTCCGGGACAGGGTACGAGCAGTACTTC. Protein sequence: CASSIASGTGYEQYF.

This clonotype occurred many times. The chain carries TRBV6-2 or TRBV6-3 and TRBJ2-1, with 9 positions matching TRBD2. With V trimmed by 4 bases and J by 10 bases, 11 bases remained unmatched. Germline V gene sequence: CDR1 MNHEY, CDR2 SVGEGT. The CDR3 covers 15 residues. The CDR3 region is CASSFDSGSAEEQFF. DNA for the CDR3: TGTGCCAGCAGTTTCGATAGCGGGAGTGCAGAAGAGCAGTTCTTC.

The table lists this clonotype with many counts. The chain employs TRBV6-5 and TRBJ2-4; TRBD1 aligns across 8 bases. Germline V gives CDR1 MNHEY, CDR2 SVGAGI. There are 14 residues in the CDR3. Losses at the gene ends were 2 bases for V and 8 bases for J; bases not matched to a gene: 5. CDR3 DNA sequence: TGTGCCAGCAGTTACAGGACAGGGATGCACATTCAGTACTTC. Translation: CASSYRTGMHIQYF.

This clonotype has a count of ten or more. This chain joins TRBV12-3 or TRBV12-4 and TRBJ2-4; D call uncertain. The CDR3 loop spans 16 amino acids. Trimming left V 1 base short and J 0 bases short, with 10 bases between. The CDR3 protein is CASSLGPVLAKNIQYF. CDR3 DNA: TGTGCCAGCAGTTTAGGGCCAGTACTAGCCAAAAACATTCAGTACTTC.

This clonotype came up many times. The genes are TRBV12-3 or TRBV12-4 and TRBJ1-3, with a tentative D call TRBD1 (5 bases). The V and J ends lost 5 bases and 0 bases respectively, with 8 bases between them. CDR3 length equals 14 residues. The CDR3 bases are TGTGCCAGCAGTGACAGATACTCTGGAAACACCATATATTTT. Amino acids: CASSDRYSGNTIYF.

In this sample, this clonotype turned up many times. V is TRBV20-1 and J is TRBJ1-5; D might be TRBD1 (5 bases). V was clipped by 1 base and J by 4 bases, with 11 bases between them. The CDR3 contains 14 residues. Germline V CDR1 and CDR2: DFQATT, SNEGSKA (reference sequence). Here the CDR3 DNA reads TGCAGTGCTAGAGTCGGGGCAATAAATCAGCCCCAGCATTTT. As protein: CSARVGAINQPQHF.

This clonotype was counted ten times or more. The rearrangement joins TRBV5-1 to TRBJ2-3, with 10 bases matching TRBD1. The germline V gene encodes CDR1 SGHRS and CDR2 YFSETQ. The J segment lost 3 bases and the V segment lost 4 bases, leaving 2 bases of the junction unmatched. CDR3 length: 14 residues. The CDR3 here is CASSTGQGTDTQYF. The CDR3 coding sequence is TGCGCCAGCAGCACGGGACAGGGGACAGATACGCAGTATTTT.

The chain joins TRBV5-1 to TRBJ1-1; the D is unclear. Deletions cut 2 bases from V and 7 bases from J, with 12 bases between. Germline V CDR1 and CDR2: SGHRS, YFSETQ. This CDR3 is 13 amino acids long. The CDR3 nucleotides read TGCGCCAGCAGCTTAGGTGTCGAGGGTGAAGCTTTCTTT. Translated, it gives CASSLGVEGEAFF.

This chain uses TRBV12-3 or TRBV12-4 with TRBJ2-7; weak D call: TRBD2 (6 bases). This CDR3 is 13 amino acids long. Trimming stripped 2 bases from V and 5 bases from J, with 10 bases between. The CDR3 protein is CASSLSREDEQYF. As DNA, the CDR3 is TGTGCCAGCAGTTTATCTAGGGAGGACGAGCAGTACTTC.

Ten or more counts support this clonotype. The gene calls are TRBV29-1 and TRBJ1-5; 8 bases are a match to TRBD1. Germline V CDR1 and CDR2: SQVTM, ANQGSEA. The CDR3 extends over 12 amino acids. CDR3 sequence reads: CSAGGLNQPQHF. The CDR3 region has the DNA TGCAGTGCAGGGGGCCTCAATCAGCCCCAGCATTTT.

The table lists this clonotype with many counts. The CDR3 loop is CASSQGFAEAFF. As DNA, the CDR3 is TGTGCCAGCAGCCAGGGTTTCGCTGAAGCTTTCTTT. The gene calls are TRBV2 and TRBJ1-1; a weak D match, TRBD1 (5 bases). Germline V gene data show CDR1 as SNHLY and CDR2 as FYNNEI. V was cut by 6 bases and J by 6 bases, with 11 bases left in between. There are 12 residues in the CDR3.

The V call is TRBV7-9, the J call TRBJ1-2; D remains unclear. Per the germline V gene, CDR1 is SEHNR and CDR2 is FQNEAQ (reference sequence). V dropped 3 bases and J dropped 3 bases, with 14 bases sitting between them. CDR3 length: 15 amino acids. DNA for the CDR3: TGTGCCAGCAGCTTTTCGAGACGGGGTTACTATGGCTACACCTTC. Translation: CASSFSRRGYYGYTF.

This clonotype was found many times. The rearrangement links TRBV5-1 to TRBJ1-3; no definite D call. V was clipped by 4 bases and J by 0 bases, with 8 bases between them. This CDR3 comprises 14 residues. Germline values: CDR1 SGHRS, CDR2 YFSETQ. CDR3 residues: CASSQSSSGNTIYF. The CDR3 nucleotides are TGCGCCAGCAGCCAATCGAGCTCTGGAAACACCATATATTTT.

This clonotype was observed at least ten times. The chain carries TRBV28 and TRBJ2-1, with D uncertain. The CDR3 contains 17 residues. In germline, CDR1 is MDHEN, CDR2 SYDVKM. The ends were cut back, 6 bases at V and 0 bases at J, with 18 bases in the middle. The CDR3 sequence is CASRPRTAISSYNEQFF. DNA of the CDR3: TGTGCCAGCAGACCTAGGACCGCCATCTCCTCCTACAATGAGCAGTTCTTC.